This T cell receptor (beta chain) was retrieved from a study of glioma-infiltrating T cells. Study-wide points: Tissue-blood divergence was below expectation in non-neoplastic patients, above in gliomas.

Germline V gene data show CDR1 as KGHSH and CDR2 as LQKENI. The CDR3 covers 14 residues. V was clipped by 6 bases and J by 5 bases; unmatched bases: 6. The iRepertoire nested amplicon-rescue multiplex PCR amplified TCR alpha and beta CDR3s from RNA. Each CDR3 protein gets one entry after TCRdb re-called the multiplex PCR reads with MiXCR. This sample has fewer than 250,000 distinct CDR3 sequences, with more than 30% found just once. This clonotype was seen repeatedly, ten times or more. The antigen is undetermined. The sample comprised glioma tissue, nonneoplastic brain tissue, or PBMCs (not recorded which). The chain links TRBV18 to TRBJ1-2, with 10 nucleotides matching TRBD1. This clonotype was sampled from a human donor with low-grade glioma or glioblastoma, undergoing nonglioma brain surgery, or in good health (not recorded which). CDR3 in DNA: TGTGCCAGCTCGCCCGGACAGGGGGAATATGGCTACACCTTC. Amino acid sequence: CASSPGQGEYGYTF.